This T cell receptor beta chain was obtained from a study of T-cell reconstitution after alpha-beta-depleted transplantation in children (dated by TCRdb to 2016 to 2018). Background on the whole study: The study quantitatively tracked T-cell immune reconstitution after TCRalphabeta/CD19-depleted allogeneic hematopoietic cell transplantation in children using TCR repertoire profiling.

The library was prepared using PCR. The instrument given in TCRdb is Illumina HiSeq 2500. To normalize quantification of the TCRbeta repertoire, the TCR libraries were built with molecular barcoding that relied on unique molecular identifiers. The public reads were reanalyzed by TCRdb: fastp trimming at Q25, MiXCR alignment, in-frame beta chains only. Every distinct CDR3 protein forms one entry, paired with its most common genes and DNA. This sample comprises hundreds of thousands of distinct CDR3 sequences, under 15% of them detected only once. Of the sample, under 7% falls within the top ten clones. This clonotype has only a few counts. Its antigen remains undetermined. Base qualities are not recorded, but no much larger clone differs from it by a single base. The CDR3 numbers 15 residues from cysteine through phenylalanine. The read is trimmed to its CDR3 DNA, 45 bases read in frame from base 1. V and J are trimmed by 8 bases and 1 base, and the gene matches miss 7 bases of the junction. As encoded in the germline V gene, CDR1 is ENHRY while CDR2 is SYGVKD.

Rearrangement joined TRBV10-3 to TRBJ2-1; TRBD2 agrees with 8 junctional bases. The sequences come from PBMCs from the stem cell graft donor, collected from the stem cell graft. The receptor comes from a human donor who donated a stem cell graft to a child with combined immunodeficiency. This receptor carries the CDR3 CAIRSGSTSYNEQFF. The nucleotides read TGTGCCATCCGGAGCGGGAGTACGTCCTACAATGAGCAGTTCTTC.